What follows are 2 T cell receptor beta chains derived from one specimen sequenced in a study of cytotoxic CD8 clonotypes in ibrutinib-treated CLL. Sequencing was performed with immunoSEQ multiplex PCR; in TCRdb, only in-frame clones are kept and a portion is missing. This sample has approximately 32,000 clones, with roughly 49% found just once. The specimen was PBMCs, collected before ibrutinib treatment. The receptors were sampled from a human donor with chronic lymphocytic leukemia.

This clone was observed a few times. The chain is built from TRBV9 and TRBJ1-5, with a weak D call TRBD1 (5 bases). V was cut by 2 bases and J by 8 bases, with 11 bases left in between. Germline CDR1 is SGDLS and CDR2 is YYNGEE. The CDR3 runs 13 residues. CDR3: CASSVSGPEPQHF. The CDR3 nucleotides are TGTGCCAGCAGCGTTTCAGGGCCGGAGCCCCAGCATTTT.

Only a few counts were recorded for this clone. The CDR3 bases are TGTGCCAGCAACAACGGACAGGGGAGTATCTACGAGCAGTACTTC. Translated, it gives CASNNGQGSIYEQYF. The chain is built from TRBV28 and TRBJ2-7; 9 bases align to TRBD1. V was pared by 7 bases and J by 3 bases, with 10 bases of the junction left unmatched. CDR1 and CDR2 from the germline V gene are MDHEN and SYDVKM. The CDR3 runs 15 residues.